This TCR beta chain comes out of a study of early stage breast cancer tumors. Findings and limits, study-wide: Compared with adjacent normal breast, tumors showed 2.5 to 3-fold denser, more clonal T cells.

The trim removed 4 bases at V and 4 bases at J, leaving 5 bases unmatched. The CDR3 consists of 14 residues. Per the germline V gene, CDR1 is MGHRA and CDR2 is YSYEKL. Libraries were prepared by immunoSEQ multiplex PCR; TCRdb keeps only in-frame clonotypes and omits some of them. The repertoire holds around 41,000 clones, with around 72% as singletons. This clone was observed a handful of times. Its specificity is unknown. This TCR was recovered from a person in their fifties with breast cancer. Material for sequencing was blood. This chain connects TRBV4-1 to TRBJ1-1, with 8 positions matching TRBD1. The CDR3 protein is CASSLNRGTTEAFF. CDR3 coding DNA: TGCGCCAGCAGCCTGAACAGGGGGACCACTGAAGCTTTCTTT.